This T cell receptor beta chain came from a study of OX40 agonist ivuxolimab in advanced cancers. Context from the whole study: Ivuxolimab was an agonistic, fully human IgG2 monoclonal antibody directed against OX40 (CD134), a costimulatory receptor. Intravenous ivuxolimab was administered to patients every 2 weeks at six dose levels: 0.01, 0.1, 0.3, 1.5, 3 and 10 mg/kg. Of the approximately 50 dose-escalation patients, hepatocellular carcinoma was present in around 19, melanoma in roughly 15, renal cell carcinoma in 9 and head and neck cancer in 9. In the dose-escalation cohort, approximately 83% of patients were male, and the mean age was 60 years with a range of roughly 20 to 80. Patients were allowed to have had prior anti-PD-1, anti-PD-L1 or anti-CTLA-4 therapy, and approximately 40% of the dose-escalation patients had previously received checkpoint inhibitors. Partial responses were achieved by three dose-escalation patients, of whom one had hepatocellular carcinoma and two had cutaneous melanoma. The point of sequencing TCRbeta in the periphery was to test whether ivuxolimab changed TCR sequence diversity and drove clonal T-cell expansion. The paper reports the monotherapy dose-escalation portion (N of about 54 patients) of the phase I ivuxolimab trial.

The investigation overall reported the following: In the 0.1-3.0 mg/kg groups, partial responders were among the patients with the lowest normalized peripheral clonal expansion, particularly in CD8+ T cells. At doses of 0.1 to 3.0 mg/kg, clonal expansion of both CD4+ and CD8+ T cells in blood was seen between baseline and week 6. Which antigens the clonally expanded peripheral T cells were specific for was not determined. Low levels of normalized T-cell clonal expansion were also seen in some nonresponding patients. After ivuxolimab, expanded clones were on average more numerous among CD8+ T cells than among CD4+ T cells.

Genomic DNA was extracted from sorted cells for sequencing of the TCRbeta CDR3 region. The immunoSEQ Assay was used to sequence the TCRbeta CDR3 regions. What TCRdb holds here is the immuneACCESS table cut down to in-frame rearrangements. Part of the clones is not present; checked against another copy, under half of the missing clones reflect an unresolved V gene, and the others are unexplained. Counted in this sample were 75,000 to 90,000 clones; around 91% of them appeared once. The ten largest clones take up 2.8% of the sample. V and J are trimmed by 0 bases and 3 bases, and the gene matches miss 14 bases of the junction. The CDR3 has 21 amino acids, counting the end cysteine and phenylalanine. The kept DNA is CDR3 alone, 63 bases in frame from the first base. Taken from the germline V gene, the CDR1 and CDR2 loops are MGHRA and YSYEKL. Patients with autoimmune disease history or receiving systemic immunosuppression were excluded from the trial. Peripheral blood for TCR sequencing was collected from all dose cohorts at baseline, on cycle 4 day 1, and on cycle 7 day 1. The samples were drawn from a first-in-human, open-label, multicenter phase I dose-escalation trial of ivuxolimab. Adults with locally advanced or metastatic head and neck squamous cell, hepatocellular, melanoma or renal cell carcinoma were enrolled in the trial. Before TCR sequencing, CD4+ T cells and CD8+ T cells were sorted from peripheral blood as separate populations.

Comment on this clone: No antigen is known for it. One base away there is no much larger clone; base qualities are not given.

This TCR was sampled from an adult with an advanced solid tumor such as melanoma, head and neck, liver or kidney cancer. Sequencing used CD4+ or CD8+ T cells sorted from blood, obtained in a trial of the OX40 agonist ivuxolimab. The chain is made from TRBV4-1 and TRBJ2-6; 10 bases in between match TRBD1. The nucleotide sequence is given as TGCGCCAGCAGCCAAGAGGAGTCCGGGACAGGGGCCGGGATTGGGGCCAACGTCCTGACTTTC. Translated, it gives CASSQEESGTGAGIGANVLTF.